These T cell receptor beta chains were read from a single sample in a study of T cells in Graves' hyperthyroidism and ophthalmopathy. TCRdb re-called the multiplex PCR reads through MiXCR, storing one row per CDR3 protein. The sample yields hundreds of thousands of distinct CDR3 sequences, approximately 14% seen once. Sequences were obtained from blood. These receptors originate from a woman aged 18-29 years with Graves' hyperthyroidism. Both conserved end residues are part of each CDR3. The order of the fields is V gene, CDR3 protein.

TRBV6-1	CASSPTFGTGELFF
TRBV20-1	CSARGLAGDTHMRDTQYF
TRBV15	CATSRKRDRGGSYNEQFF
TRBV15	CATSRGQGSLSYEQYF
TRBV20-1	CSAGGQTQGYTF
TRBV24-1	CATGESGANVLTF
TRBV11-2	CASSLVGQTEQYF
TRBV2	CASRGENTEAFF
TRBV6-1	CASSEALSTGLMGTQYF
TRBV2	CASSDGASSTDTQYF
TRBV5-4	CASSLAPSFFTDNAYLGNTIYF
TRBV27	CASSWVPNTGELFF
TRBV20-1	CSARSSVNEQFF
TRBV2	CASSRQGRGPQHF
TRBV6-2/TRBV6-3	CASRPSADSGNTIYF
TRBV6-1	CASRVSGSDILFF